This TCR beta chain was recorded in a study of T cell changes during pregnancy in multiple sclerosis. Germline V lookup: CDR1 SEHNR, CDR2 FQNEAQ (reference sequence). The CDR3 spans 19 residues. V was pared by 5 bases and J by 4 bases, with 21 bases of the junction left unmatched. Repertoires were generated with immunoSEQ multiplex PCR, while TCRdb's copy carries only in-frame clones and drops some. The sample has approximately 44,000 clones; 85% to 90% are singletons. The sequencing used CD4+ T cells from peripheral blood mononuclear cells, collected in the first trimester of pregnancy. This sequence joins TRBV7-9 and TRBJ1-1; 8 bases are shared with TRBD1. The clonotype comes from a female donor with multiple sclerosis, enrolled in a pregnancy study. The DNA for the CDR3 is TGTGCCAGCAGCCTAATCGGATTTAGGGCAGGGGGCGAAGGCACTGAAGCTTTCTTT. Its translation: CASSLIGFRAGGEGTEAFF.